Sequencing of this T cell receptor beta chain was carried out in a study of CD8 T cells in ankylosing spondylitis. Findings and limits, study-wide: In ankylosing spondylitis blood, a motif of seven or eight highly homologous TCR beta variants appeared characteristic.

Points on this clonotype: No antigen is known for it.

TCRdb reanalysed the 5' RACE reads using MiXCR and keeps one entry per CDR3 protein. The table lists hundreds of thousands of distinct CDR3 sequences, 25% to 30% of them singletons, with over 0.8% in the top ten. Material: blood, either unsorted or a sorted T cell fraction (not recorded which). The receptor was derived from a male donor with ankylosing spondylitis.

CDR3 sequence: CASSGLAGGETQYF. The CDR3 DNA is TGTGCCAGCAGTGGGCTAGCGGGAGGAGAGACCCAGTACTTC. The chain carries TRBV2 and TRBJ2-5; TRBD2 matches at 11 bases. Trimming at V came to 4 bases and at J to 4 bases, leaving 2 bases not matched to a gene. Germline CDR1 SNHLY, CDR2 FYNNEI. The CDR3 contains 14 residues.